This T cell receptor (beta chain) emerged from a study of cytomegalovirus exposure and HLA in healthy donors. The wider study: Findings of an earlier analysis included roughly 120 million unique TCR beta sequences from some 180 million T cells. Across 300 to 400 genotyped donors, just over 80% landed in the Caucasian-associated ancestry cluster. General study findings and limits: In a later analysis, an Asian-associated ancestry cluster reportedly showed fewer N-insertions than the approximately 660-donor mean.

The PCR had 60 Vbeta and 13 Jbeta primers. The data were produced by immunoSEQ multiplex PCR, yet TCRdb's version contains in-frame clones alone and is incomplete. Here the sample spans about 130,000 clones, roughly 80% being singletons. Worth noting for this clone: What it binds is unknown.

Trimming left V 5 bases short and J 4 bases short, with 18 bases between. The germline CDR1 and CDR2 sequences are MNHEY and SMNVEV (reference sequence). The CDR3 is 16 amino acids. The sequence came from a male donor in good health and CMV-seronegative. The sample taken for sequencing was PBMCs. The chain combines TRBV27 with TRBJ2-1; possibly TRBD2 for D (6 bases). The CDR3 bases are TGTGCCAGCAGTCCCTCCTCGGGGGAACTTTACAATGAGCAGTTCTTC. This sequence encodes CASSPSSGELYNEQFF.